The 26 T cell receptor beta chains below were found in one sample sequenced in a study of TIL therapy for anti-PD-1-resistant metastatic lung cancer. Time point defined: pre-treatment sample, taken before nivolumab and TIL therapy. This was the immunoSEQ v3 assay. Sequenced by immunoSEQ multiplex PCR; TCRdb stores in-frame clones only, minus some. The table shows roughly 20,000 clones, with around 71% occurring only once. The sequenced sample was blood, obtained at baseline. The receptors shown here come from a person aged 30 to 80 with non-small cell lung cancer.

The rearrangement links TRBV6-5 to TRBJ2-7; 11 bases are shared with TRBD1. Germline V gene data show CDR1 as MNHEY and CDR2 as SVGAGI. J was trimmed by 7 bases and V by 5 bases; bases with no gene match: 7. The CDR3 runs to 14 residues. The CDR3 DNA sequence: TGTGCCAGCAGTCGGACAGGGGGCTTGGGGGAGCAGTACTTC. The encoded protein is CASSRTGGLGEQYF.

V gene TRBV7-2 combines with J gene TRBJ2-5, with no clear D. Trimming stripped 1 base from V and 4 bases from J, with 7 bases between. Germline CDR1 is SGHTA and CDR2 is FQGNSA. The CDR3 spans 13 residues. The CDR3 loop is CASSLVGAETQYF. The CDR3 coding sequence is TGTGCCAGCAGCTTAGTGGGTGCAGAGACCCAGTACTTC.

The rearrangement joins TRBV6-2 or TRBV6-3 to TRBJ2-5; TRBD2 is a possible D gene (5 bases). Trimming left V 6 bases short and J 5 bases short, with 10 bases between. Germline CDR1 MNHEY, CDR2 SVGEGT. There are 12 residues in the CDR3. The CDR3 loop is CASSHRGETQYF. CDR3 sequence (DNA): TGTGCCAGCAGCCACCGAGGGGAGACCCAGTACTTC.

The J gene is TRBJ1-3, the V gene TRBV4-2, with unresolved D. Deletions cut 5 bases from V and 1 base from J, with 12 bases between. The germline V gene has CDR1 LGHNA and CDR2 YNFKEQ. This CDR3 region has 15 residues. The CDR3 sequence: CASSYARGSGNTIYF. CDR3 in DNA: TGTGCCAGCAGCTATGCCCGAGGGTCTGGAAACACCATATATTTT.

This clone is a singleton in its sample. V is TRBV2 and J is TRBJ2-5; TRBD2 might be the D (7 bases). The CDR3 is 15 amino acids. Germline assignment: CDR1 SNHLY and CDR2 FYNNEI. The germline V and J ends were trimmed by 7 bases and 5 bases, with 20 bases remaining between them. CDR3 protein: CASTPPRGAQETQYF. The CDR3 DNA sequence: TGTGCCAGCACTCCACCTCGGGGGGCCCAGGAGACCCAGTACTTC.

The V gene is TRBV14, the J gene TRBJ2-5, with 7 bases matching TRBD1. The germline V gene has CDR1 SGHDN and CDR2 FVKESK. This CDR3 has 15 amino acids. Unmatched junction bases numbered 8, after V lost 1 base and J lost 6 bases. This chain's CDR3 is CASSQGLGTAKTQYF. The CDR3 region has the DNA TGTGCCAGCAGCCAAGGCCTCGGGACAGCCAAGACCCAGTACTTC. Using reference TRBV14 and TRBJ2-5 for the parts outside the CDR3, the full variable domain is EAGVTQFPSHSVIEKGQTVTLRCDPISGHDNLYWYRRVMGKEIKFLLHFVKESKQDESGMPNNRFLAERTGGTYSTLKVQPAELEDSGVYFCASSQGLGTAKTQYFGPGTRLLVL.

V and J are TRBV19 and TRBJ1-2; 10 positions agree with TRBD1. The ends lost 3 bases at V and 4 bases at J; junction bases unmatched: 5. Looked up from germline, CDR1 is LNHDA and CDR2 is SQIVND (reference sequence). The CDR3 is 15 amino acids. For the CDR3, the DNA is TGTGCCAGTAGTATGACAGGGGGCAGGAGCTATGGCTACACCTTC. This codes for CASSMTGGRSYGYTF. The complete variable domain, with remaining parts taken from reference TRBV19 and TRBJ1-2, reads DGGITQSPKYLFRKEGQNVTLSCEQNLNHDAMYWYRQDPGQGLRLIYYSQIVNDFQKGDIAEGYSVSREKKESFPLTVTSAQKNPTAFYLCASSMTGGRSYGYTFGSGTRLTVV.

The chain is built from TRBV13 and TRBJ2-5; either TRBD1 or TRBD2 may supply D (5 bases each). This CDR3 contains 17 residues. The V gene's germline CDR1 is PRHDT and CDR2 FYEKMQ (reference sequence). The germline V and J ends were trimmed by 3 bases and 0 bases, with 17 bases remaining between them. The CDR3 sequence is CASSFVSGGGNQETQYF. In nucleotides, the CDR3 is TGTGCCAGCAGCTTTGTGTCTGGTGGGGGAAACCAAGAGACCCAGTACTTC.

There are a few counts of this clone. The CDR3 DNA follows: TGTGCCCGACTCACCCAGCATTTT. The encoded protein is CARLTQHF. The V and J genes are TRBV19 and TRBJ1-5, with D hard to call. The germline V gene encodes CDR1 LNHDA and CDR2 SQIVND (reference sequence). The CDR3 has 8 residues. V was cut by 11 bases and J by 11 bases, with 7 bases left in between.

The chain uses TRBV7-9 and TRBJ2-7; 12 bases agree with TRBD2. The germline V gene encodes CDR1 SEHNR and CDR2 FQNEAQ (reference sequence). V gave up 1 base and J gave up 3 bases; unmatched junction bases: 4. This CDR3 is built from 16 residues. The CDR3 sequence: CASSLGLAGAYYEQYV. The CDR3 DNA follows: TGTGCCAGCAGCTTAGGACTAGCGGGGGCTTACTACGAGCAGTACGTC.

V gene TRBV7-9 combines with J gene TRBJ2-1; perhaps TRBD2 as D (5 bases). The CDR3 contains 15 residues. Germline V CDR1 and CDR2: SEHNR, FQNEAQ (reference sequence). V was trimmed by 1 base and J by 10 bases, leaving 17 bases between them. The CDR3 DNA reads as TGTGCCAGCAGCTTAGGAGCGGAGGCCGTTCGGGAGCAGTTCTTC. Its translation is CASSLGAEAVREQFF. Filled out from reference TRBV7-9 and TRBJ2-1, the complete variable domain reads DTGVSQNPRHKITKRGQNVTFRCDPISEHNRLYWYRQTLGQGPEFLTYFQNEAQLEKSRLLSDRFSAERPKGSFSTLEIQRTEQGDSAMYLCASSLGAEAVREQFFGPGTRLTVL.

The rearrangement uses TRBV7-9 and TRBJ2-2; possible D gene TRBD1, 5 bases. This CDR3 has 16 residues. In germline, CDR1 is SEHNR, CDR2 FQNEAQ (reference sequence). The V end lost 2 bases, the J end lost 4 bases, and 14 bases lay between the germline ends. The CDR3 DNA reads as TGTGCCAGCAGCTTAAATTCGCTCAGGGCCACCGGGGAGCTGTTTTTT. Translating gives CASSLNSLRATGELFF.

This rearrangement joins TRBV7-2 to TRBJ2-5, with no clear D. Trimming left V 5 bases short and J 1 base short, with 11 bases between. The CDR3 consists of 14 residues. Germline-derived CDR1 and CDR2 are SGHTA and FQGNSA. The CDR3 is CASSQSWSQETQYF. CDR3 in DNA: TGTGCCAGCAGCCAGTCGTGGTCCCAAGAGACCCAGTACTTC.

This chain links TRBV4-3 with TRBJ2-2; D ambiguous. V shed 0 bases and J shed 4 bases, with 6 bases lying between them. Germline V lookup: CDR1 LGHNA, CDR2 YSLEER. The CDR3 is made up of 14 amino acids. The CDR3 DNA sequence: TGCGCCAGCAGCCAAGAGGGCGGCACCGGGGAGCTGTTTTTT. Translating it yields CASSQEGGTGELFF.

This chain links TRBV18 with TRBJ1-1; D gene unclear. V lost 2 bases to trimming and J lost 0 bases, with 10 bases between them. CDR1 is KGHSH, CDR2 LQKENI, per germline. The CDR3 extends over 15 amino acids. In nucleotides, the CDR3 is TGTGCCAGCTCACCAGTTAGGGAACTGAACACTGAAGCTTTCTTT. Its protein product is CASSPVRELNTEAFF.

This rearrangement joins TRBV5-1 to TRBJ2-7; tentatively, D is TRBD1 or TRBD2 (5 bases each). The CDR3 has 13 residues. Per the germline V gene, CDR1 is SGHRS and CDR2 is YFSETQ. V gave up 2 bases and J gave up 7 bases, with 13 bases separating them. In nucleotides, the CDR3 is TGCGCCAGCAGCTTAGAGGGATGGGGGGAGCAGTACGTC. Translated, it gives CASSLEGWGEQYV.

For the CDR3, the DNA is TGTGCCAGCAGTTTATGGGGTTACAATGAGCAGTTCTTC. Protein sequence: CASSLWGYNEQFF. V and J are TRBV27 and TRBJ2-1; D is unclear. Trimming shortened V by 1 base and J by 4 bases, and 5 bases separated the two germline ends. CDR1 and CDR2 (germline): MNHEY, SMNVEV (reference sequence). This CDR3 has 13 amino acids.

The genes are TRBV5-6 and TRBJ2-2; 8 bases line up with TRBD2. Trimming at V came to 4 bases and at J to 4 bases, leaving 9 bases not matched to a gene. Looked up from germline, CDR1 is SGHDT and CDR2 is YYEEEE. This CDR3 comprises 16 residues. DNA for the CDR3: TGTGCCAGCAGCCCTCGGACTAGCCGAAGCACCGGGGAGCTGTTTTTT. Its protein is CASSPRTSRSTGELFF.

J is TRBJ1-5 and V is TRBV6-6; D is perhaps TRBD1 (5 bases). The CDR3 has 15 amino acids. CDR1 MNHNY and CDR2 SVGAGI come from the germline V gene (reference sequence). The V and J ends lost 8 bases and 4 bases respectively, with 18 bases between them. Written as DNA, the CDR3 is TGTGCCAGCCACGGCCGAGGGGCTGGAAATCAGCCCCAGCATTTT. Translation: CASHGRGAGNQPQHF.

The chain is built from TRBV12-5 and TRBJ2-2, with D tentatively TRBD1 (6 bases). This CDR3 spans 17 amino acids. Trimming shortened V by 0 bases and J by 2 bases, and 13 bases separated the two germline ends. The V gene's germline CDR1 is LGHNT and CDR2 FRNRAP. The CDR3 spells CASGLVYRDTNTGELFF. As DNA, the CDR3 is TGTGCTAGTGGTTTGGTCTACCGGGACACTAACACCGGGGAGCTGTTTTTT.

Note on this clone: The same CDR3 is also encoded by other DNA sequences in this sample. V gene TRBV2 combines with J gene TRBJ2-4; 13 positions match TRBD2. CDR3 length equals 16 residues. Germline V gene lookup returns CDR1 SNHLY and CDR2 FYNNEI. With 5 bases clipped from V and 9 bases from J, the junction kept 10 bases outside the gene matches. CDR3 DNA sequence: TGTGCCAGCAGTCAAACTAGCGGGGGGGCCTCAGGCATTCAGTACTTC. Its translation is CASSQTSGGASGIQYF.

This clone was seen a few times. The chain uses TRBV9 and TRBJ1-3; D uncertain. CDR1 is SGDLS, CDR2 YYNGEE, per germline. V was trimmed by 0 bases and J by 4 bases, leaving 11 bases between them. This CDR3 comprises 15 residues. CDR3 DNA: TGTGCCAGCAGCGTAGCTCCAATGGGAGGAAACACCATATATTTT. This encodes CASSVAPMGGNTIYF. Drawing the rest from reference TRBV9 and TRBJ1-3, the complete variable domain is DSGVTQTPKHLITATGQRVTLRCSPRSGDLSVYWYQQSLDQGLQFLIQYYNGEERAKGNILERFSAQQFPDLHSELNLSSLELGDSALYFCASSVAPMGGNTIYFGEGSWLTVV.

This clone appeared a few times. V and J are TRBV5-5 and TRBJ1-2; 10 nucleotides match TRBD1. V shed 1 base, J shed 0 bases, and the junction held 9 bases outside the gene matches. Germline V gene data show CDR1 as SGHKS and CDR2 as YYEKEE (reference sequence). The CDR3 length is 18 residues. The CDR3 reads CASSLRQGAIPPNYGYTF. The CDR3 region has the DNA TGTGCCAGCAGCTTGAGACAGGGGGCGATTCCCCCTAACTATGGCTACACCTTC.

The chain is built from TRBV3-1 (or the pseudogene TRBV3-2) and TRBJ1-2, with a weak D call TRBD1 (5 bases). The CDR3 consists of 12 residues. V gave up 3 bases and J gave up 7 bases, with 9 bases separating them. Germline loops: CDR1 LGHDT, CDR2 YNNKEL (reference sequence). As DNA, the CDR3 is TGTGCCAGCAGCCACCGAAGGGGTGGCTACACCTTC. The encoded protein is CASSHRRGGYTF.

In its sample, this clone was seen a few times. The J gene is TRBJ1-2, the V gene TRBV6-2 or TRBV6-3; D gene ambiguous. V lost 0 bases, J lost 8 bases, and 10 bases lay in between. The germline gives CDR1 MNHEY, CDR2 SVGEGT. This CDR3 has 13 residues. Written as DNA, the CDR3 is TGTGCCAGCAGTTACTCGAGATTAACCGGCTACACCTTC. It encodes CASSYSRLTGYTF.

V is TRBV20-1 and J is TRBJ1-2; the match to TRBD1 covers 9 bases. Germline V CDR1 and CDR2: DFQATT, SNEGSKA (reference sequence). The CDR3 is made up of 12 amino acids. Germline trimming cut 3 bases from V and 7 bases from J; bases unmatched to any gene: 3. Here the CDR3 reads CSASGQGSGYTF. The CDR3 nucleotides read TGCAGTGCTAGTGGACAGGGGTCTGGCTACACCTTC.